One and the same sample provided the 6 T cell receptor beta chains below, sequenced in a study of T-cell reconstitution after alpha-beta-depleted transplantation in children. Unique molecular identifiers were incorporated into the prepared TCRbeta library. One entry per CDR3 protein, called by TCRdb with MiXCR from the PCR reads. Of 440,000 or so distinct CDR3 sequences in the sample, approximately 11% are singletons; the top ten hold approximately 5%. This specimen consisted of PBMCs from the stem cell graft donor, obtained from the stem cell graft. The receptor source for this set is a human donor who donated a stem cell graft to a child with acute myeloid leukemia.

The DNA of the CDR3 is TGTGCCAGCAGTCTCTCCGACAGGGAAAAACAGCCCCAGCATTTT. It codes for CASSLSDREKQPQHF. The chain has TRBV12-3 or TRBV12-4 and TRBJ1-5; TRBD1 agrees at 7 bases. Losses at the gene ends were 5 bases for V and 7 bases for J; bases not matched to a gene: 11. This CDR3 spans 15 amino acids.

The sample holds many counts of this clonotype. The rearrangement uses TRBV10-3 and TRBJ1-5; tentative D call: TRBD1 (5 bases). Trimming removed 4 bases from V and 3 bases from J, with 10 bases in between. The CDR3 is 14 amino acids. Germline CDR1 and CDR2: ENHRY and SYGVKD. DNA of the CDR3: TGTGCCATCAGTGGGGGGGACCTCAATCAGCCCCAGCATTTT. It specifies CAISGGDLNQPQHF.

This clonotype came up a few times. The J gene is TRBJ2-1, the V gene TRBV20-1, with TRBD2 matching over 7 bases. Losses at the gene ends were 4 bases for V and 8 bases for J; bases not matched to a gene: 14. This CDR3 comprises 15 residues. Germline CDR1 DFQATT, CDR2 SNEGSKA (reference sequence). CDR3 protein: CSANVFETSLDEQFF. CDR3 coding DNA: TGCAGTGCTAACGTCTTTGAGACTAGCCTTGATGAGCAGTTCTTC.

In this sample, this clonotype turned up many times. V is TRBV5-1 and J is TRBJ2-5; tentatively, D is TRBD1 (6 bases). Between the trimmed V and J ends, which lost 4 bases and 1 base, there was a span of 14 bases. The germline V gene encodes CDR1 SGHRS and CDR2 YFSETQ. This CDR3 is 15 amino acids long. Here the CDR3 DNA reads TGCGCCAGCAGCCGTGGGTCGACAGGCCAAGAGACCCAGTACTTC. It specifies CASSRGSTGQETQYF.

The sample holds one count of this clonotype. This may stem from a read error, because a much larger clone lies one nucleotide away. The chain joins TRBV6-5 to TRBJ2-3; weak D call: TRBD1 (6 bases). The CDR3 contains 14 residues. CDR1 is MNHEY, CDR2 SVGAGI, per germline. CDR3 coding DNA: TGTGCCAGCAATACTGGAGAATGGACAGCTACGCAGTATTTT. Translated: CASNTGEWTATQYF.

This clonotype has more than one count but fewer than ten. This rearrangement joins TRBV18 to TRBJ2-7; 9 bases line up with TRBD1. Losses at the gene ends were 2 bases for V and 5 bases for J; bases not matched to a gene: 7. The CDR3 spans 15 residues. The germline gives CDR1 KGHSH, CDR2 LQKENI. CDR3 sequence reads: CASSPEGTGTHEQYF. The CDR3 nucleotides read TGTGCCAGCTCACCAGAGGGGACAGGGACCCACGAGCAGTACTTC.